This T cell receptor (beta chain) stems from a study of cytomegalovirus exposure and HLA in healthy donors listed by TCRdb under 2017. In the study overall: An earlier analysis of some 620 of the donors reported approximately 260 Gb of sequence data and 100 million to 120 million unique TCR beta sequences obtained from around 170 million T cells. The study aimed to test whether signatures of past pathogen exposure could be identified by cataloging public T cell receptors. The number of typed donors differed by locus: 629-630 for A, B, C, DRB1 and DQB1; approximately 520 for DQA1; some 590 for DPA1; and around 450 for DPB1. High-throughput TCR immunosequencing, statistical association of individual TCRs with disease status, and machine learning were combined to predict cytomegalovirus infection status. Roughly 300 gigabases of sequencing data and roughly 80 million unique TCR sequences made up an early release that covered 500 to 700 HLA-typed donors. Class I and class II HLA loci were covered by the typing at four-digit resolution. Five DR-DQ haplotypes were treated as single units for association and clustering because of strong linkage in the cohort. Donor age, sex, ethnicity and CMV serostatus were compiled together with the repertoire data. In addition to the first cohort of 650 to 800 subjects, a separate validation cohort of 130 or so different subjects was used. Using immunosequencing, the study profiled T cell repertoires from roughly 650 subjects and related those repertoires to cytomegalovirus serostatus. All discovery cohort repertoires had been generated using a single sequencing platform. A later analysis re-analyzed previously published TCR beta repertoires from 500 to 700 donors and added high-resolution HLA genotyping to study TCR occurrence patterns. The later analysis used no new phenotypic data to find candidate immune exposures, relying instead on TCR beta sequences and their occurrence across donors. Across 300 to 400 genotyped donors of the cohort, an average of approximately 220,000 unique TCR beta nucleotide sequences per donor were sequenced, and around 19% of those sequences were non-productive. To decide whether each TCR beta V gene segment behaved as functional or pseudogenic, an earlier analysis of some 540 of the donors relied on high-throughput TCR beta sequencing. Genome-wide SNP genotypes for about 65% of the roughly 670 donors were used in a later genetic analysis, which treated that subset as a discovery cohort. Of the 300 to 450 genotyped donors, 65% to 90% were placed in the genetic ancestry cluster associated with self-reported Caucasian donors.

The cohort consisted of 600 or so healthy bone marrow donors. At the time of sampling, every cohort member was nominally healthy, though immune exposures that went unrecorded were likely present. The donor was CMV seropositive and belonged to the group of some 290 seropositive cohort members. Every donor gave a peripheral blood sample, and the peripheral blood mononuclear cells from that sample were used for TCR beta sequencing. The Qiagen DNeasy Blood Extraction Kit was used to extract genomic DNA from the blood cell samples. The library was generated by the immunoSEQ multiplex PCR assay. For the multiplex PCR, a mixture combining 60 forward primers for TCR Vbeta segments and 13 reverse primers for TCR Jbeta segments was used. A multiplex PCR assay on genomic DNA amplified the CDR3 region of rearranged TCR beta genes. The amplified TCR beta libraries were sequenced on the Illumina HiSeq System as 87-base-pair reads. The source study handled its data this way. A later analysis tallied 80 million to 95 million unique TCR beta chains across the 666 repertoires, and 10 million to 11 million of those chains were shared by two or more donors. To remove PCR and sequencing errors, raw reads were error-corrected and collapsed into unique sequences using a nearest-neighbor algorithm that merged closely related sequences. To assign V, D and J gene segments, CDR3 sequences were aligned to IMGT reference sequences. For a sequence to be retained, a match of at least six nucleotides to both a V gene segment and a J gene segment was required. A rearrangement was called productive if the CDR3 had no stop codons and remained in frame with V and J, and every other rearrangement was called non-productive. Following IMGT convention, CDR3 was defined as the stretch from the second conserved V-encoded cysteine to the conserved J-encoded phenylalanine. In an earlier analysis of roughly 610 of the donors, sequences lacking an unambiguous match to a single V gene segment were excluded. In an earlier analysis of approximately 500 of the donors, a V segment was called functional when productive rearrangements were above 56.7%, and segregating when the standard deviation between donors exceeded 5%. A statistical classification framework was built to diagnose cytomegalovirus status from the catalog of TCR beta chain sequences. A later analysis assigned V and J genes by comparing TCR nucleotide sequences with IMGT/GENE-DB human TR gene sequences. The TCRdist pipeline was used in a later analysis to assign CDR3 sequences and most-parsimonious VDJ recombination scenarios. In a later analysis, every TCR beta chain was defined by the combination of its CDR3 amino acid sequence and its V-gene family, and reads without a unique V-gene family were dropped. A later analysis removed 500 to 600 highly shared, low-generation-probability nucleotide sequences to deal with suspected cross-contamination and a sequencing artifact. For each public chain, a later analysis derived a clonal expansion index from normalized ranks of inferred template counts within each repertoire. In a later analysis, generation probabilities were computed using a VDJ recombination model fitted to out-of-frame rearrangements, and the results were checked against IGoR. Hypergeometric tests were used in a later analysis to score TCR-TCR, TCR-HLA and TCR-CMV co-occurrence, with a repertoire-size bias correction applied to the TCR pairs. In a later analysis, false discovery rates were estimated by permuting HLA or CMV assignments 20 times. In a later analysis, co-occurring TCRs were grouped using DBSCAN, with TCRdist sequence similarity added in when clustering inside HLA-allele-positive subsets. Repertoires with fewer than 30,000 or more than 120,000 public chains, plus five repertoires with anomalous nucleotide sharing, were excluded from co-occurrence clustering. This immuneACCESS table, as held by TCRdb, lists in-frame sequences with V and J called but not all clones. Of the missing ones, under half trace to an unresolved V gene in checked studies; the others have no known cause. From that table come the V and J calls and clone size; the DNA was used to work out D and trimming. A total of under 150,000 clones appear in this sample, 80% to 90% of them only once. The ten largest clones represent around 4.5% of the sample.

In its sample, this clone was seen a few times. The antigen it binds to is not known. Per-base qualities were not stored, and no clone one base away is much larger. Study-level results and caveats: Because counts were too low, about 18 rarely observed V segments, including chromosome 9 orphons, were excluded from the earlier analysis of some 540 of the donors. Immune exposure information for the cohort was limited to CMV serostatus. HLA typing was unavailable for some donors at each locus, so association tests used only the typed subset. Strong co-occurrence of HLA alleles, especially DR and DQ, made assigning TCR associations to individual alleles difficult. An association between a missense DCLRE1C variant and V-gene and J-gene trimming of TCR beta chains was found in a later genetic analysis and replicated in an independent cohort. A group of highly shared sequence variants was considered likely to be a technical artifact of the sequencing pipeline. In a later analysis, the rate of TCR association differed among HLA loci, with DRB1 alleles having the most associated TCRs and HLA-C alleles having the fewest. In vitro tests confirmed that a few of the cytomegalovirus-associated TCR beta chains recognize cytomegalovirus antigens. At a false discovery rate of 0.05, a later analysis linked 16,951 TCR beta sequences to specific HLA alleles. Most CMV-associated TCR beta chains appeared to be HLA-restricted in a later analysis, and the HLA associations seemed to be driven largely by CMV exposure. Most TCR sequences were seen in very few donors, while some public TCRs were found in many individuals. A further reported finding was that TCR beta sequences accurately predicted the HLA-A and HLA-B alleles for most subjects in the first cohort. According to the authors, the approach could potentially be generalized to other disease states and immunological phenotypes. The classifier was reported to diagnose cytomegalovirus status with high specificity and sensitivity in both the original and validation cohorts. Several of the top co-occurrence clusters appeared to be linked to parvovirus B19, influenza, CMV and Epstein-Barr virus, according to a later analysis. The study gave a list of 150 to 200 TCR beta chains associated with cytomegalovirus. Compared with equally common non-associated chains, HLA-associated TCR beta chains in a later analysis were more clonally expanded and had lower generation probabilities. Because the 87-base-pair reads could not distinguish some IMGT-functional V segments, including TRBV6-2 and TRBV6-3, those segments were excluded. Linkage disequilibrium might explain the correlated functional status among segregating V segments, but an unknown experimental factor could not be excluded. In an earlier analysis of a few hundred of the donors, most TCR beta V segments were observed in productive rearrangements about 90% or about 30% of the time, broadly matching IMGT annotations. Presence/absence analyses assumed roughly uniform sequencing depth across donors, an assumption that may not hold. In a later genetic analysis, fewer N-insertions in productive TCRs were reported among donors in an Asian-associated ancestry cluster than the approximately 670-donor mean. In this cohort, only TCR beta chains were sequenced, and detectable features were limited by the absence of alpha or paired-chain data.

CDR1 and CDR2 (MDHEN, SYDVKM) derive from the germline V gene. There are 15 amino acids in the CDR3, from cysteine to phenylalanine inclusive. CDR3 DNA is the only sequence kept; it has 45 bases, read in frame from the first base. V and J are trimmed by 6 bases and 6 bases, and the gene matches miss 13 bases of the junction. The sample consisted of PBMCs. The TCR was taken from a woman between 35 and 50 years old in good health and CMV-seropositive. Recombination joined TRBV28 with TRBJ1-1, with TRBD1 matching 7 junction bases. Here the CDR3 is given as CASRYTGTEASEAFF. The nucleotides are TGTGCCAGCAGGTACACCGGGACAGAGGCATCTGAAGCTTTCTTT.